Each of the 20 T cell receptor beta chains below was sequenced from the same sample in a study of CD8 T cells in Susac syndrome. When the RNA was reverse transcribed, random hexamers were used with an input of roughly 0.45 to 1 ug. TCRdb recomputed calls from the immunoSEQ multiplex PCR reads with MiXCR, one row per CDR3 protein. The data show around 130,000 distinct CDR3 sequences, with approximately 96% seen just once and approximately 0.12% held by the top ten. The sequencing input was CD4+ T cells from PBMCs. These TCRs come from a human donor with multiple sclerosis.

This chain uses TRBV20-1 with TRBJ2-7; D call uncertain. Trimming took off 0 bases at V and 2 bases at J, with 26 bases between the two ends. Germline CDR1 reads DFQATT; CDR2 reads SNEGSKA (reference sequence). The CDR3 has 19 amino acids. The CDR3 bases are TGCAGTGCTAGAGACAGCTCAAACCCTGGCGTGGGGAAGGCCTACGAGCAGTACTTC. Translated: CSARDSSNPGVGKAYEQYF.

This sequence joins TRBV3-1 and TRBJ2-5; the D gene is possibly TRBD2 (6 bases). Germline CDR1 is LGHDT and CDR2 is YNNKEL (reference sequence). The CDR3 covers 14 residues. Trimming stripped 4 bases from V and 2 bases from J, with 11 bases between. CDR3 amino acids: CASSPREYQETQYF. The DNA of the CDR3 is TGTGCCAGCAGCCCCCGGGAGTATCAAGAGACCCAGTACTTC.

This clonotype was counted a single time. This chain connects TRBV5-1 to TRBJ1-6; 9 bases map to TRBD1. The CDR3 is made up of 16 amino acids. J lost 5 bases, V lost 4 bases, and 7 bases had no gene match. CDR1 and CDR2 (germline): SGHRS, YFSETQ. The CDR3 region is CASSQTGTGNNSPLHF. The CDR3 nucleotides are TGCGCCAGCAGCCAGACCGGGACAGGGAATAATTCACCCCTCCACTTT.

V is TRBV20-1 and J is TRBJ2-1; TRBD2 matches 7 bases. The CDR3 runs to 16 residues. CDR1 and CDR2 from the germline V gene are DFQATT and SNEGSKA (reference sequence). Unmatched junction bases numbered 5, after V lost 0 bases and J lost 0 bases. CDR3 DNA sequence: TGCAGTGCTAGAGATGAACTAGCGCGCTCCTACAATGAGCAGTTCTTC. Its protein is CSARDELARSYNEQFF.

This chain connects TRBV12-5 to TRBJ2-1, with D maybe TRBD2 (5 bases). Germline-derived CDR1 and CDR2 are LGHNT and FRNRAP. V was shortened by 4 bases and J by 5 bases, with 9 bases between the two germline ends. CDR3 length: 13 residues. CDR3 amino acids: CASGWSGDNEQFF. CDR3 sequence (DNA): TGTGCTAGTGGTTGGTCCGGGGACAATGAGCAGTTCTTC.

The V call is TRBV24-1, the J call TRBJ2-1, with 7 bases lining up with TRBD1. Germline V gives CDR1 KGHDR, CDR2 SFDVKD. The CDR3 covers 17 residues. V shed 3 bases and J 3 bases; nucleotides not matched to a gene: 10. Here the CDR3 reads CATSDQGQPLNYNEQFF. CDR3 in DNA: TGTGCCACCAGTGATCAGGGACAGCCCCTTAACTACAATGAGCAGTTCTTC.

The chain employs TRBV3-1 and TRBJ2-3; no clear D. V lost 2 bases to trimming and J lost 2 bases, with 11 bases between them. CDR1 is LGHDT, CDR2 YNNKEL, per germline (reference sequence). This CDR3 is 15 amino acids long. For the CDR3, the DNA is TGTGCCAGCAGCCAACTGAAATCTACCACAGATACGCAGTATTTT. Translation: CASSQLKSTTDTQYF.

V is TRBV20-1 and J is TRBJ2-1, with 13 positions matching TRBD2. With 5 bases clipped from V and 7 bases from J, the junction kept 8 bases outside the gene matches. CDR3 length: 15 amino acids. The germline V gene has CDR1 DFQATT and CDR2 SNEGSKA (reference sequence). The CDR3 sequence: CSAAVGTSGINEQFF. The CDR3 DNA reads TGCAGTGCTGCAGTCGGGACTAGCGGGATAAATGAGCAGTTCTTC.

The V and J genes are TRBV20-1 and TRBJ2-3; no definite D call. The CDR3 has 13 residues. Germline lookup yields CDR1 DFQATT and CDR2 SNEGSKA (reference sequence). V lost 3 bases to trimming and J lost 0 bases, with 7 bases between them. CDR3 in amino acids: CSARETSTDTQYF. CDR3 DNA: TGCAGTGCTAGGGAAACTAGCACAGATACGCAGTATTTT.

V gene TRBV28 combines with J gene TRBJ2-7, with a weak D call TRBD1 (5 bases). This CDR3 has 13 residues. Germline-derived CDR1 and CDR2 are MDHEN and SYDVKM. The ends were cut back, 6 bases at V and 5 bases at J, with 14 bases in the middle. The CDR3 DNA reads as TGTGCCAGCAGCCCTCACAGGACACACGAGCAGTACTTC. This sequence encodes CASSPHRTHEQYF.

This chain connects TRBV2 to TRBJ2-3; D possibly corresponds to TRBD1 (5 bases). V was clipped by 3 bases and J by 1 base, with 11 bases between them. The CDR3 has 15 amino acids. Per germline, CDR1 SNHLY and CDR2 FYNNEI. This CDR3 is CASSDRAGGTDTQYF. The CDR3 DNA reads TGTGCCAGCAGTGACAGGGCTGGTGGCACAGATACGCAGTATTTT.

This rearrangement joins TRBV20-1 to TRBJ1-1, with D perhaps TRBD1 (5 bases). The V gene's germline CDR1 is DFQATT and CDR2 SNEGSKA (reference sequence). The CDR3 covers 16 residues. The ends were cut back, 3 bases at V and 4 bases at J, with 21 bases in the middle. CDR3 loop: CSARSSRQGFGTEAFF. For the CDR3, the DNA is TGCAGTGCTAGGAGCTCCCGGCAGGGCTTTGGCACTGAAGCTTTCTTT.

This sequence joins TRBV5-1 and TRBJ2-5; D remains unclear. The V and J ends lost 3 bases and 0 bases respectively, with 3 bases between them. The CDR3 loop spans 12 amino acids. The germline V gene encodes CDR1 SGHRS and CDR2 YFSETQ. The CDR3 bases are TGCGCCAGCAGCTATAACCAAGAGACCCAGTACTTC. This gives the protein CASSYNQETQYF.

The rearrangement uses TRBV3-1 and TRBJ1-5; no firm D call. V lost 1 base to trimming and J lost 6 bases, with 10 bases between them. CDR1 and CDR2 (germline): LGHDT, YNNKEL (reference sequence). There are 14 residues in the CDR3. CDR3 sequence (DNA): TGTGCCAGCAGCCAAGGGGTGCTAAGTCAGCCCCAGCATTTT. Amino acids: CASSQGVLSQPQHF.

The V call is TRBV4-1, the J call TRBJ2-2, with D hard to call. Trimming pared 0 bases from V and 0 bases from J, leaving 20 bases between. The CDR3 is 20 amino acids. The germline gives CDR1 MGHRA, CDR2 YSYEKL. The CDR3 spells CASSQDEAVRYSANTGELFF. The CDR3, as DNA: TGCGCCAGCAGCCAAGATGAGGCGGTTAGATACTCCGCGAACACCGGGGAGCTGTTTTTT.

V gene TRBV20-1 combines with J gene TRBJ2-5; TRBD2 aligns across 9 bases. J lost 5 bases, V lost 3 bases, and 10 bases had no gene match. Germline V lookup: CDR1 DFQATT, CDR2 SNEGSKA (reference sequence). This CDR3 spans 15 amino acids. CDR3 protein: CSASAIAGARETQYF. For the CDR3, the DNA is TGCAGTGCTAGTGCAATAGCGGGGGCCCGGGAGACCCAGTACTTC.

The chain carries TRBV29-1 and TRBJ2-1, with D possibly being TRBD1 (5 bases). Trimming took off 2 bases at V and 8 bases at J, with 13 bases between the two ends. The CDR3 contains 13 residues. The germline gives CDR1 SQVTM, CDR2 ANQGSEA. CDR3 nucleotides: TGCAGCGTTGAACCGTCAGGGCGGTATGAGCAGTTCTTC. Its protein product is CSVEPSGRYEQFF.

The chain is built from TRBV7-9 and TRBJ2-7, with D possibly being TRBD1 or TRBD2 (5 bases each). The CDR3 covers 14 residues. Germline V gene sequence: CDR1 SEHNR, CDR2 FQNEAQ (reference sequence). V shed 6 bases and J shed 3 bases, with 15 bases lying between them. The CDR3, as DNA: TGTGCCAGCAGGCAGAGGGAGACAGACTACGAGCAGTACTTC. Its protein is CASRQRETDYEQYF.

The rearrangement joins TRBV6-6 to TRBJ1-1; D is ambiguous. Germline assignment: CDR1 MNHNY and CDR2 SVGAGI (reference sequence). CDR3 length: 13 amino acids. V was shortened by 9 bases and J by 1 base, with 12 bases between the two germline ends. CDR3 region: CASCQVKNTEAFF. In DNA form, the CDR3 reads TGTGCCAGTTGTCAGGTCAAGAACACTGAAGCTTTCTTT.

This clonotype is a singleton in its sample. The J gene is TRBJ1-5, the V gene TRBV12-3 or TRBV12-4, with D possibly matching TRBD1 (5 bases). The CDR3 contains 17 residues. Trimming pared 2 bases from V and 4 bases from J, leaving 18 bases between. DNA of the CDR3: TGTGCCAGCAGTTTACAGGGTGGGGGGGTGGATAATCAGCCCCAGCATTTT. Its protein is CASSLQGGGVDNQPQHF.